The 27 T cell receptor beta chains given below trace back to one sample, sequenced in a study of CD8+CD57+ T cells in acquired aplastic anemia. Using genomic DNA as the template, TCR beta VDJ and CDR3 profiling was carried out. TCRdb used MiXCR to reprocess the reads, holding one entry per CDR3 protein. The sample carries about 160,000 distinct CDR3 sequences, 70% to 80% recorded once. Sequencing was done on patients that had shown CD8+CD57+ cell expansion by flow cytometry. The sample was sorted CD4+, CD8+, or CD8+CD57+ T cells (not recorded which) from PBMCs. Source of these receptors: a human donor with aplastic anemia.

The rearrangement links TRBV20-1 to TRBJ2-3; the D gene is possibly TRBD2 (5 bases). The CDR3 loop spans 11 amino acids. The germline V and J ends were trimmed by 7 bases and 6 bases, with 11 bases remaining between them. The germline V gene encodes CDR1 DFQATT and CDR2 SNEGSKA (reference sequence). This chain's CDR3 is CSVEGEDTQYF. CDR3 nucleotide sequence: TGCAGTGTCGAGGGAGAGGATACGCAGTATTTT.

This clonotype was detected only a few times. CDR3 DNA: TGTGCCAGCAGTCCCGAAGGGGGGGGCGGCTACACCTTC. Its translation: CASSPEGGGGYTF. The V gene is TRBV6-9, the J gene TRBJ1-2; tentatively, D is TRBD1 (6 bases). The V gene's germline CDR1 is MNHGY and CDR2 SVAAGI. Trimming took off 5 bases at V and 8 bases at J, with 15 bases between the two ends. The CDR3 loop spans 13 amino acids.

The CDR3 DNA reads TGCAGTGCTAGCGGGAGGGCCGATGAGACCCAGTACTTC. It yields the protein CSASGRADETQYF. This chain uses TRBV20-1 with TRBJ2-5, with 8 bases matching TRBD2. J gave up 5 bases and V 3 bases, and 5 bases lay outside the gene matches. From germline, CDR1 is DFQATT and CDR2 SNEGSKA (reference sequence). The CDR3 spans 13 residues.

This clonotype has just one count. The V and J genes are TRBV5-1 and TRBJ2-7; D possibly corresponds to TRBD2 (6 bases). CDR3 length: 15 residues. V gave up 4 bases and J gave up 4 bases, with 18 bases separating them. Germline V gene lookup returns CDR1 SGHRS and CDR2 YFSETQ. As DNA, the CDR3 is TGCGCCAGCAGCGAGGGACTGGGAGCCGAATACGAGCAGTACTTC. Protein: CASSEGLGAEYEQYF.

The chain combines TRBV24-1 with TRBJ1-2; 7 bases line up with TRBD1. V dropped 5 bases and J dropped 3; count of bases not matched to a gene: 2. The length of the CDR3 is 13 residues. The germline gives CDR1 KGHDR, CDR2 SFDVKD. For the CDR3, the DNA is TGTGCCACCAGTGGGGACAGTGACTATGGCTACACCTTC. This encodes CATSGDSDYGYTF.

V gene TRBV15 combines with J gene TRBJ2-7, with 7 bases matching TRBD2. There are 15 residues in the CDR3. The J segment lost 4 bases and the V segment lost 5 bases, leaving 11 bases of the junction unmatched. CDR1 and CDR2 (germline): LNHNV, YYDKDF (reference sequence). This chain's CDR3 is CATSPNWAGVYEQYF. CDR3 DNA: TGTGCCACCAGCCCCAATTGGGCGGGAGTGTACGAGCAGTACTTC.

The rearrangement joins TRBV12-3 or TRBV12-4 to TRBJ1-6; D is unclear. The CDR3 has 15 residues. Between the trimmed V and J ends, which lost 6 bases and 0 bases, there was a span of 9 bases. The CDR3 reads CASRAGSSYNSPLHF. CDR3 in DNA: TGTGCCAGCAGGGCGGGTAGCTCCTATAATTCACCCCTCCACTTT.

The CDR3 region is CSVTEGNQPQHF. The CDR3 region has the DNA TGCAGCGTTACGGAGGGCAATCAGCCCCAGCATTTT. The rearrangement uses TRBV29-1 and TRBJ1-5, with D uncertain. V lost 5 bases and J 2 bases, leaving 7 bases between the germline ends. CDR3 size: 12 residues. Germline CDR1 SQVTM, CDR2 ANQGSEA.

The CDR3 protein is CASSAPLAPSQETQYF. CDR3 in DNA: TGTGCCAGCAGCGCCCCACTAGCCCCCTCCCAAGAGACCCAGTACTTC. This chain joins TRBV7-9 and TRBJ2-5, with D possibly matching TRBD2 (6 bases). Germline values: CDR1 SEHNR, CDR2 FQNEAQ (reference sequence). The CDR3 is 16 amino acids. The V and J ends lost 5 bases and 1 base respectively, with 17 bases between them.

J is TRBJ2-3 and V is TRBV7-2; D perhaps matches TRBD2 (6 bases). This CDR3 spans 15 amino acids. Deletions cut 2 bases from V and 1 base from J, with 10 bases between. Germline V CDR1 and CDR2: SGHTA, FQGNSA. In nucleotides, the CDR3 is TGTGCCAGCAGCTTACGGGACTTCCGCACAGATACGCAGTATTTT. As protein: CASSLRDFRTDTQYF.

The chain has TRBV10-3 and TRBJ1-6; D is unresolved. CDR3 length: 16 amino acids. V was pared by 3 bases and J by 0 bases, with 9 bases between. The V gene's germline CDR1 is ENHRY and CDR2 SYGVKD. CDR3 region: CAISDQFSSYNSPLHF. CDR3 bases: TGTGCCATCAGTGACCAGTTTAGCTCCTATAATTCACCCCTCCACTTT.

V is TRBV15 and J is TRBJ1-1; no clear D. The germline CDR1 and CDR2 sequences are LNHNV and YYDKDF (reference sequence). V lost 3 bases to trimming and J lost 14 bases, with 19 bases between them. The CDR3 has 13 amino acids. This chain's CDR3 is CATSSERASKGFF. The CDR3 DNA reads TGTGCCACCAGCAGTGAACGGGCCTCCAAAGGGTTCTTT.

The chain links TRBV7-7 to TRBJ2-5; 10 bases are shared with TRBD1. The CDR3 has 15 residues. Germline V gene lookup returns CDR1 SSHAT and CDR2 FNYEAQ (reference sequence). CDR3 nucleotides: TGTGCTAGCGGACCGGGACAGGGGATAGGAGAGACCCAGTACTTC. It codes for CASGPGQGIGETQYF. The complete variable domain, with remaining parts taken from reference TRBV7-7 and TRBJ2-5, reads GAGVSQSPRYKVTKRGQDVTLRCDPISSHATLYWYQQALGQGPEFLTYFNYEAQPDKSGLPSDRFSAERPEGSISTLTIQRTEQRDSAMYRCASGPGQGIGETQYFGPGTRLLVL.

The genes are TRBV20-1 and TRBJ2-5; D unclear. From germline, CDR1 is DFQATT and CDR2 SNEGSKA (reference sequence). The CDR3 covers 15 residues. V was cut by 0 bases and J by 5 bases, with 16 bases left in between. The CDR3, as DNA: TGCAGTGCTAGAGATCTCAAGGGCGCTGGTGAGACCCAGTACTTC. Amino acids: CSARDLKGAGETQYF.

The chain recombines TRBV20-1 with TRBJ1-6; TRBD1 matches at 11 bases. Germline V CDR1 and CDR2: DFQATT, SNEGSKA (reference sequence). Trimming at V came to 8 bases and at J to 5 bases, leaving 8 bases not matched to a gene. CDR3 size: 15 residues. For the CDR3, the DNA is TGCAGTCCGGACAGGGGGCGAATGAATAATTCACCCCTCCACTTT. Its protein product is CSPDRGRMNNSPLHF.

The CDR3 loop reads CASSLDGTSGSGYNEQFF. CDR3 coding DNA: TGCGCCAGCAGCTTGGATGGGACTAGCGGGAGCGGGTACAATGAGCAGTTCTTC. V gene TRBV5-1 combines with J gene TRBJ2-1; 14 nucleotides match TRBD2. CDR1 is SGHRS, CDR2 YFSETQ, per germline. This CDR3 has 18 residues. Trimming cost V 0 bases and J 4 bases; bases outside gene matches: 6.

The chain is built from TRBV12-5 and TRBJ1-4; 9 bases line up with TRBD1. With 2 bases clipped from V and 9 bases from J, the junction kept 1 base outside the gene matches. Germline V gene data show CDR1 as LGHNT and CDR2 as FRNRAP. The length of the CDR3 is 13 residues. The CDR3 is CASGLTGGQKLFF. The CDR3 DNA follows: TGTGCTAGTGGTTTGACAGGGGGCCAAAAACTGTTTTTT.

The chain joins TRBV6-6 to TRBJ2-3, with D perhaps matching TRBD1 (6 bases). The V end was cut by 8 bases, the J end by 6 bases, with 15 bases between. The CDR3 covers 13 residues. Per germline, CDR1 MNHNY and CDR2 SVGAGI (reference sequence). The CDR3 spells CASGDTDFDTQYF. CDR3 sequence (DNA): TGTGCCAGCGGGGACACGGACTTTGATACGCAGTATTTT.

The genes are TRBV2 and TRBJ2-2, with D uncertain. Germline CDR1 reads SNHLY; CDR2 reads FYNNEI. This CDR3 is 15 amino acids long. Trimming took off 1 base at V and 4 bases at J, with 10 bases between the two ends. CDR3 loop: CASSEGRPITGELFF. The CDR3 DNA follows: TGTGCCAGCAGTGAAGGCAGACCCATCACCGGGGAGCTGTTTTTT.

As regards this clonotype: The DNA is omitted, as the CDR3 cannot be located on it reliably, and the CDR3 follows TCRdb's listing. V usage is TRBV5-1 and J usage is TRBJ2-3; the tabulated D call, TRBD2, remains unverified against the DNA. Looked up from germline, CDR1 is SGHRS and CDR2 is YFSETQ. The CDR3 spans 15 amino acids, including both terminal residues. CDR3 residues: CASSLVGEGAGTQYF.

This clonotype was recorded once. V is TRBV15 and J is TRBJ2-7; D ambiguous. Trimming took off 0 bases at V and 3 bases at J, with 9 bases between the two ends. Germline CDR1 LNHNV, CDR2 YYDKDF (reference sequence). The CDR3 is 14 residues long. The CDR3 DNA reads as TGTGCCACCAGCAGAGATCATGGGGACTACGAGCAGTACTTC. It encodes CATSRDHGDYEQYF.

The rearrangement joins TRBV5-1 to TRBJ2-2; D is unresolved. The CDR3 runs 12 residues. Deletions cut 7 bases from V and 7 bases from J, with 11 bases between. CDR1 is SGHRS and CDR2 is YFSETQ in the germline V gene. CDR3 region: CASGPGFGELFF. The CDR3 DNA reads TGCGCCAGCGGTCCAGGTTTCGGGGAGCTGTTTTTT.

This clonotype occurred once. At one end, the junction sequence differs from germline, possibly due to a read error. The chain is built from TRBV4-1 and TRBJ2-1, with TRBD2 matching over 10 bases. The CDR3 has 14 residues. CDR1 and CDR2 from the germline V gene are MGHRA and YSYEKL. The CDR3 is CASSRSGGANEQFF. The CDR3 DNA reads as TGTGCCAGCAGCCGCAGCGGGGGGGCCAATGAGCAGTTCTTC.

V gene TRBV29-1 combines with J gene TRBJ2-1; tentatively, D is TRBD2 (5 bases). Germline values: CDR1 SQVTM, CDR2 ANQGSEA. CDR3 length: 14 residues. V dropped 8 bases and J dropped 0 bases, with 14 bases sitting between them. The CDR3 loop reads CSIQTTSSYNEQFF. The CDR3 coding sequence is TGCAGCATCCAGACTACGAGCTCCTACAATGAGCAGTTCTTC.

The chain couples TRBV19 to TRBJ1-1; the D is unclear. Germline-derived CDR1 and CDR2 are LNHDA and SQIVND (reference sequence). There are 13 residues in the CDR3. Between the trimmed V and J ends, which lost 2 bases and 2 bases, there was a span of 6 bases. CDR3 sequence (DNA): TGTGCCAGTAGTATACCCGGTAACACTGAAGCTTTCTTT. Protein sequence: CASSIPGNTEAFF.

This clonotype was counted ten times or more. The rearrangement uses TRBV7-8 and TRBJ2-2; TRBD1 agrees at 7 bases. Per the germline V gene, CDR1 is SGHVS and CDR2 is FQNEAQ. J lost 4 bases, V lost 0 bases, and 2 bases had no gene match. The CDR3 runs 15 residues. The CDR3 nucleotides read TGTGCCAGCAGCTTAGCCTACAGGGGCACCGGGGAGCTGTTTTTT. Translation: CASSLAYRGTGELFF. Together with reference TRBV7-8 and TRBJ2-2, the CDR3 gives the full variable domain: GAGVSQSPRYKVAKRGQDVALRCDPISGHVSLFWYQQALGQGPEFLTYFQNEAQLDKSGLPSDRFFAERPEGSVSTLKIQRTQQEDSAVYLCASSLAYRGTGELFFGEGSRLTVL.

The chain recombines TRBV2 with TRBJ2-7, with TRBD2 as a possible D gene (6 bases). The CDR3 consists of 14 residues. Germline CDR1 is SNHLY and CDR2 is FYNNEI. Trimming shortened V by 6 bases and J by 4 bases, and 16 bases separated the two germline ends. CDR3 bases: TGTGCCAGCAGCCAAGGGGCGAGCGGGTACGAGCAGTACTTC. Translated: CASSQGASGYEQYF.